These 2 T cell receptor beta chains came from one sample sequenced in a study of somatic mutations in cytotoxic T cells in rheumatoid arthritis. Clones were read by immunoSEQ multiplex PCR, and TCRdb kept only the in-frame ones, dropping some. The data contain almost 20,000 clones, over 75% of them singletons. The sample consisted of CD8+ T cells sorted from blood. These receptors all stem from a woman between 45 and 65 years old in good health.

The count of this clone is one. This chain uses TRBV18 with TRBJ2-1, with D tentatively TRBD1 (5 bases). This CDR3 has 13 amino acids. CDR1 is KGHSH, CDR2 LQKENI, per germline. V dropped 0 bases and J dropped 10 bases, with 10 bases sitting between them. This CDR3 is CASSPPGADEQFF. Written as DNA, the CDR3 is TGTGCCAGCTCACCACCAGGGGCTGACGAGCAGTTCTTC.

The rearrangement uses TRBV7-8 and TRBJ2-1; 12 bases align to TRBD2. Germline-derived CDR1 and CDR2 are SGHVS and FQNEAQ. With V trimmed by 5 bases and J by 4 bases, 18 bases remained unmatched. The CDR3 runs 20 residues. Here the CDR3 DNA reads TGTGCCAGCAGCCAGCAGCCCAGAGGACTAGCGGGAACTAGTTACAATGAGCAGTTCTTC. Its translation is CASSQQPRGLAGTSYNEQFF.